This TCR beta chain comes out of a study of blood T cell repertoires in COVID-19. Study-level background: Specimens from acute and convalescent COVID-19 originated in the United States, Italy and Spain. PBMCs, B-cell-depleted T cells, or T cells provided the cDNA or gDNA that made up the material.

Participant age was roughly 18 to 95 years, and participants resided in approximately 25 US areas. Participants had their cohort set by participant-reported clinical history. This clone occurred once. Only in-frame clones appear in the TCRdb table, and some are missing; sequencing was by immunoSEQ multiplex PCR. This table holds 300,000 to 400,000 clones, approximately 90% found once. Looked up from germline, CDR1 is SGHKS and CDR2 is YYEKEE (reference sequence). The CDR3 has 14 amino acids. Trimming pared 1 base from V and 10 bases from J, leaving 17 bases between. The sequencing input was PBMCs or T cells enriched from blood (not recorded which). The source of this sequence is a woman under 30 who had recovered from COVID-19. V gene TRBV5-5 combines with J gene TRBJ1-1, with D possibly matching TRBD1 (6 bases). The CDR3: CASSLSDGGRGAFF. The CDR3 nucleotides read TGTGCCAGCAGCTTGAGTGATGGGGGCAGGGGAGCTTTCTTT.